This is a list of T cell receptor beta chains from one sample in a study of beta chain features in type 1 diabetes. Method: immunoSEQ multiplex PCR; TCRdb's copy keeps in-frame clones and lacks some. Of about 650,000 clones in the sample, about an eighth were seen once. The sequencing sample was made of naive CD4+ T cells from blood. Receptor source: a man younger than 40 with type 1 diabetes. Each CDR3 is given with its conserved first and last residue. The D gene is left open where the match is weak. Only part of the rows carry a size: once, few, many, or a class if the clone is expanded.

>TRBV16|.|TRBJ2-1|few
CASILKAPGDFSYNEQFF
TGTGCCAGCATCCTCAAAGCCCCCGGTGACTTCTCCTACAATGAGCAGTTCTTC
>TRBV11-2|TRBD1|TRBJ2-3|.
CASSSGTGTDTQYF
TGTGCCAGCAGCTCTGGGACAGGCACAGATACGCAGTATTTT
>TRBV25-1|.|TRBJ2-2|few
CASSEFEGAENTGELFF
TGTGCCAGCAGTGAATTTGAAGGGGCTGAGAACACCGGGGAGCTGTTTTTT
>TRBV19|.|TRBJ2-1|few
CASMGRLAGYEQFF
TGTGCCAGTATGGGTCGCCTAGCAGGCTATGAGCAGTTCTTC
>TRBV23-1|TRBD2|TRBJ2-2|.
CARHSGPNTGELFF
TGCGCCAGACATAGCGGGCCGAACACCGGGGAGCTGTTTTTT
>TRBV11-3|.|TRBJ2-2|.
CASSLGVGPGELFF
TGTGCCAGCAGCTTAGGGGTCGGGCCCGGGGAGCTGTTTTTT
>TRBV28|.|TRBJ2-7|few
CASNTGYYNEQYF
TGTGCCAGCAATACAGGATACTATAACGAGCAGTACTTC
>TRBV7-9|.|TRBJ2-7|.
CASSLAGSLSYEQYF
TGTGCCAGCAGCTTAGCGGGCAGTTTGTCCTACGAGCAGTACTTC
>TRBV30|.|TRBJ2-4|few
CAWGIAAKNIQYF
TGTGCCTGGGGGATCGCCGCCAAAAACATTCAGTACTTC
>TRBV5-1|.|TRBJ2-6|many
CATPEGTTGANVLTF
TGCGCCACCCCCGAGGGCACTACTGGGGCCAACGTCCTGACTTTC
>TRBV6-8|.|TRBJ2-5|.
CASSRPLGARRETQYF
TGTGCCAGCAGTCGCCCCCTGGGGGCCCGCCGAGAGACCCAGTACTTC
>TRBV28|.|TRBJ2-1|few
CASSYGTNNEQFF
TGTGCCAGCAGTTACGGGACAAACAATGAGCAGTTCTTC